These 21 T cell receptor beta chains came from one sample sequenced in a study of post-analysis software for immune sequencing data. Their specific antigens are unknown. Each TCR beta cDNA library carried unique molecular identifiers. One entry per CDR3 protein results from TCRdb running MiXCR on the PCR reads. The sample yields roughly 400,000 distinct CDR3 sequences, less than 40% seen once. Study-wide findings and caveats: Higher frequency in patients than in controls was seen for five TRBV segments, with TRBV5-6, TRBV5-1 and TRBV20-1 among them.

Material: blood. The receptors originated from a girl aged 2-10 years with multiple sclerosis.

Only one count was recorded for this clonotype. The chain joins TRBV20-1 to TRBJ1-1; D remains ambiguous. V lost 5 bases to trimming and J lost 4 bases, with 14 bases between them. Germline CDR1 DFQATT, CDR2 SNEGSKA (reference sequence). The CDR3 has 13 residues. CDR3: CSAAYQRSTEAFF. DNA for the CDR3: TGCAGTGCTGCATATCAGAGGAGCACTGAAGCTTTCTTT.

The gene calls are TRBV28 and TRBJ2-7; TRBD1 matches at 7 bases. Trimming took 4 bases from V and 6 from J; bases not matched to a gene: 3. The CDR3 is 12 residues long. Germline V gives CDR1 MDHEN, CDR2 SYDVKM. This CDR3 reads CASSSDRFEQYF. The CDR3 DNA sequence: TGTGCCAGCAGTTCGGACAGGTTCGAGCAGTACTTC. The full variable domain, in which reference TRBV28 and TRBJ2-7 provide the parts outside the CDR3, is DVKVTQSSRYLVKRTGEKVFLECVQDMDHENMFWYRQDPGLGLRLIYFSYDVKMKEKGDIPEGYSVSREKKERFSLILESASTNQTSMYLCASSSDRFEQYFGPGTRLTVT.

This clonotype was recorded once. This chain joins TRBV7-8 and TRBJ2-1; no clear D gene. Germline V lookup: CDR1 SGHVS, CDR2 FQNEAQ. CDR3 length: 16 residues. Trimming took 5 bases from V and 6 from J, leaving 20 bases between them. CDR3 DNA: TGTGCCAGCAGCAAAGGCCTCGGCCCCCCGGTCAATGAGCAGTTCTTC. This gives the protein CASSKGLGPPVNEQFF.

J is TRBJ2-1 and V is TRBV20-1; D gene ambiguous. The length of the CDR3 is 15 residues. Germline assignment: CDR1 DFQATT and CDR2 SNEGSKA (reference sequence). V lost 3 bases and J lost 9, with 21 bases in between. CDR3 amino acids: CSARNPRQVGAEQFF. The CDR3 DNA is TGCAGTGCTAGGAACCCCCGGCAGGTGGGCGCTGAGCAGTTCTTC.

The chain recombines TRBV7-2 with TRBJ2-7; 10 nucleotides line up with TRBD2. The CDR3 has 16 amino acids. V trimming: 6 bases; J trimming: 6 bases; junction bases outside the gene matches: 14. The germline V gene has CDR1 SGHTA and CDR2 FQGNSA. In DNA, the CDR3 is TGTGCCAGCAGAGAACCCGGGCTAGCGGGAGTGAGCGAGCAGTACTTC. This codes for CASREPGLAGVSEQYF.

The rearrangement joins TRBV6-5 to TRBJ1-2; 8 bases are a match to TRBD1. CDR3 length: 15 residues. The germline V gene encodes CDR1 MNHEY and CDR2 SVGAGI. J was trimmed by 6 bases and V by 0 bases; bases with no gene match: 6. The CDR3, as DNA: TGTGCCAGCAGTTACTCCGGACAGGGACTGAATGGCTACACCTTC. Translation: CASSYSGQGLNGYTF.

A few counts support this clonotype. This chain connects TRBV5-6 to TRBJ2-7, with a tentative D call TRBD2 (6 bases). This CDR3 contains 16 residues. CDR1 is SGHDT and CDR2 is YYEEEE in the germline V gene. The germline V and J ends were trimmed by 4 bases and 7 bases, with 24 bases remaining between them. The CDR3 bases are TGTGCCAGCAGCCGCTATTACAGGAGCTCTAGCGAGGAGCAGTACTTC. Amino acids: CASSRYYRSSSEEQYF.

A note on this clonotype: The missing conserved phenylalanine or tryptophan at the end of this CDR3 makes a read error likely. DNA for the CDR3: TGTGCCATCAGTGAGGGGACTAGCGGCACAGATACGCAGTATGTT. It translates to CAISEGTSGTDTQYV. The V gene is TRBV10-3, the J gene TRBJ2-3, with 10 bases lining up with TRBD2. CDR1 is ENHRY and CDR2 is SYGVKD in the germline V gene. The CDR3 is 15 amino acids. V trimming: 2 bases; J trimming: 1 base; junction bases outside the gene matches: 0.

The chain combines TRBV29-1 with TRBJ2-7, with D tentatively TRBD1 (7 bases). This CDR3 is built from 15 residues. V was shortened by 6 bases and J by 0 bases, with 18 bases between the two germline ends. Germline V gene lookup returns CDR1 SQVTM and CDR2 ANQGSEA. CDR3 amino acids: CSVEGGQAHSYEQYF. The CDR3 nucleotides read TGCAGCGTGGAGGGAGGACAGGCCCACTCCTACGAGCAGTACTTC.

About this clonotype: One end of the junction varies from germline; a read error may be responsible. The V and J genes are TRBV18 and TRBJ2-5; D is perhaps TRBD1 (5 bases). The V gene's germline CDR1 is KGHSH and CDR2 LQKENI. This CDR3 has 12 amino acids. The CDR3: CASSPGKETQYF. The CDR3 DNA follows: TGTGCCAGTTCACCAGGGAAAGAGACCCAGTACTTC.

This clonotype was counted only a few times. The genes are TRBV20-1 and TRBJ2-6, with a weak D call TRBD2 (5 bases). V lost 6 bases and J 1 base, leaving 7 bases between the germline ends. CDR3 length equals 13 residues. The germline CDR1 and CDR2 sequences are DFQATT and SNEGSKA (reference sequence). The CDR3 region is CSAPGSGANVLTF. The CDR3 bases are TGCAGTGCCCCGGGGTCTGGGGCCAACGTCCTGACTTTC.

This chain connects TRBV7-9 to TRBJ2-1; 9 nucleotides match TRBD2. The CDR3 is 17 residues long. The trim removed 4 bases at V and 1 base at J, leaving 8 bases unmatched. CDR1 SEHNR and CDR2 FQNEAQ come from the germline V gene (reference sequence). CDR3 residues: CASSSLAGYESYNEQFF. The CDR3 coding sequence is TGTGCCAGCAGCTCTCTAGCGGGATACGAATCCTACAATGAGCAGTTCTTC. The full variable domain, its missing parts supplied by reference TRBV7-9 and TRBJ2-1, is DTGVSQNPRHKITKRGQNVTFRCDPISEHNRLYWYRQTLGQGPEFLTYFQNEAQLEKSRLLSDRFSAERPKGSFSTLEIQRTEQGDSAMYLCASSSLAGYESYNEQFFGPGTRLTVL.

This clonotype was counted a few times. The genes are TRBV6-5 and TRBJ1-4; 9 nucleotides align to TRBD1. The V and J ends lost 0 bases and 7 bases, in that order; junction bases with no gene match: 3. The CDR3 length is 15 residues. Germline V gene data show CDR1 as MNHEY and CDR2 as SVGAGI. CDR3 DNA: TGTGCCAGCAGTTACTCGGGACAGGGTGGTGAAAAACTGTTTTTT. It translates to CASSYSGQGGEKLFF.

This clonotype was counted between two and nine times. The V gene is TRBV7-3, the J gene TRBJ2-5, with D unclear. The CDR3 totals 13 residues. CDR1 is SGHTA, CDR2 FQGTGA, per germline. Trimming left V 7 bases short and J 3 bases short, with 12 bases between. This chain's CDR3 is CASTRSSEETQYF. The CDR3 DNA follows: TGTGCCAGCACCCGGAGTTCCGAAGAGACCCAGTACTTC.

The chain recombines TRBV20-1 with TRBJ2-7, with 8 bases lining up with TRBD1. J lost 1 base, V lost 0 bases, and 8 bases had no gene match. The length of the CDR3 is 16 residues. Looked up from germline, CDR1 is DFQATT and CDR2 is SNEGSKA (reference sequence). The CDR3 bases are TGCAGTGCTAGAGATCTATGGCAGGGGGCTTCCTACGAGCAGTACTTC. It yields the protein CSARDLWQGASYEQYF.

This clonotype appeared a few times. The chain employs TRBV27 and TRBJ2-7, with 7 bases lining up with TRBD1. CDR1 and CDR2 (germline): MNHEY, SMNVEV (reference sequence). CDR3 size: 18 residues. V gave up 4 bases and J gave up 5 bases; unmatched junction bases: 20. CDR3 sequence: CASSSFWSRQDRHNEQYF. In DNA, the CDR3 is TGTGCCAGCAGTTCTTTTTGGTCTCGGCAGGACAGGCACAACGAGCAGTACTTC.

This sequence joins TRBV4-3 and TRBJ2-7; 9 nucleotides agree with TRBD1. Germline V CDR1 and CDR2: LGHNA, YSLEER. This CDR3 comprises 18 residues. The V segment lost 1 base and the J segment 3 bases; nucleotides outside the gene matches: 13. The CDR3 sequence is CASSQAGSRDRENYEQYF. In DNA, the CDR3 is TGCGCCAGCAGCCAAGCGGGGTCCCGGGACAGGGAGAACTACGAGCAGTACTTC.

CDR3 nucleotides: TGTGCCAGCATCCCGACCCCAGGGGGCGAAGAGTATGGCTACACCTTC. Its translation is CASIPTPGGEEYGYTF. The V gene is TRBV12-3 or TRBV12-4, the J gene TRBJ1-2; 8 bases line up with TRBD1. Trimming cost V 7 bases and J 5 bases; bases outside gene matches: 15. The length of the CDR3 is 16 residues.

This clonotype was detected only a few times. V gene TRBV5-1 combines with J gene TRBJ2-7; TRBD2 aligns across 8 bases. J lost 2 bases, V lost 2 bases, and 6 bases had no gene match. Germline CDR1 and CDR2: SGHRS and YFSETQ. The CDR3 is 15 amino acids. The CDR3, as DNA: TGCGCCAGCAGCTTCCAGCGGGGGCCCACCTACGAGCAGTACTTC. Amino acid sequence: CASSFQRGPTYEQYF. The complete variable domain, with remaining parts taken from reference TRBV5-1 and TRBJ2-7, reads KAGVTQTPRYLIKTRGQQVTLSCSPISGHRSVSWYQQTPGQGLQFLFEYFSETQRNKGNFPGRFSGRQFSNSRSEMNVSTLELGDSALYLCASSFQRGPTYEQYFGPGTRLTVT.

The V call is TRBV9, the J call TRBJ2-6; no definite D call. This CDR3 spans 17 amino acids. From germline, CDR1 is SGDLS and CDR2 YYNGEE. Trimming cost V 0 bases and J 0 bases, with 10 bases left between them. The DNA of the CDR3 is TGTGCCAGCAGCGTAGAGGGCAGAAGCTCTGGGGCCAACGTCCTGACTTTC. Protein: CASSVEGRSSGANVLTF. The full variable domain, rest sourced from reference TRBV9 and TRBJ2-6, is DSGVTQTPKHLITATGQRVTLRCSPRSGDLSVYWYQQSLDQGLQFLIQYYNGEERAKGNILERFSAQQFPDLHSELNLSSLELGDSALYFCASSVEGRSSGANVLTFGAGSRLTVL.

The chain employs TRBV15 and TRBJ1-1, with TRBD1 as a possible D gene (5 bases). Trimming shortened V by 3 bases and J by 4 bases, and 15 bases separated the two germline ends. Germline V gene data show CDR1 as LNHNV and CDR2 as YYDKDF (reference sequence). This CDR3 is 15 amino acids long. The CDR3 loop is CATSRGTVGGTEAFF. For the CDR3, the DNA is TGTGCCACCAGCAGGGGGACGGTAGGAGGCACTGAAGCTTTCTTT.